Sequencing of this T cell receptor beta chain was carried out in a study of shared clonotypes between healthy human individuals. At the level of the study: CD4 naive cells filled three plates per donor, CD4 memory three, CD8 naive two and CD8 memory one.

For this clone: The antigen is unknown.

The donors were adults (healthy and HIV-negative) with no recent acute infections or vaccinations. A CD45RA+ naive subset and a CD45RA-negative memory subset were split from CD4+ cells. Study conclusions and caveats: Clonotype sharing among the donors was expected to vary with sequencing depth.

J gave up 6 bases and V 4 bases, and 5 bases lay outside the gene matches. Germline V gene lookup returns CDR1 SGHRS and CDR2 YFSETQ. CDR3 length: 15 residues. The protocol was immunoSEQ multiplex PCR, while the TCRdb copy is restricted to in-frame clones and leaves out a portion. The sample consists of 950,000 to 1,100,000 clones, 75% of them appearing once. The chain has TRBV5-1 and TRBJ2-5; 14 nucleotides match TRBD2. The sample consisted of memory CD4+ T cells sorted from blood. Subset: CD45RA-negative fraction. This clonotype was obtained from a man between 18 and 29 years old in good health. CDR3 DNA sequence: TGCGCCAGCAGCCCGGGACTAGCGGGAGCGAAGACCCAGTACTTC. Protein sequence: CASSPGLAGAKTQYF.